Below, one TCR beta chain is given with its context. These data come from a study of early T cells in non-severe SARS-CoV-2 infection. TCRdb reprocessed the 5' RACE reads via MiXCR and lists one record per CDR3 protein. This table holds some 60,000 distinct CDR3 sequences, 10% to 15% found once. This CDR3 has 14 amino acids. The V end was cut by 0 bases, the J end by 3 bases, with 7 bases between. Germline CDR1 is SGHDT and CDR2 is YYEEEE. This receptor was obtained from an adult who was a healthcare worker with PCR-confirmed SARS-CoV-2 infection or an uninfected control (not recorded which). The J gene is TRBJ2-1, the V gene TRBV5-6; D may be TRBD2 (5 bases). The sample was whole blood. The CDR3 DNA follows: TGTGCCAGCAGCTTGGAGCGGAACTACAATGAGCAGTTCTTC. This translates into CASSLERNYNEQFF.